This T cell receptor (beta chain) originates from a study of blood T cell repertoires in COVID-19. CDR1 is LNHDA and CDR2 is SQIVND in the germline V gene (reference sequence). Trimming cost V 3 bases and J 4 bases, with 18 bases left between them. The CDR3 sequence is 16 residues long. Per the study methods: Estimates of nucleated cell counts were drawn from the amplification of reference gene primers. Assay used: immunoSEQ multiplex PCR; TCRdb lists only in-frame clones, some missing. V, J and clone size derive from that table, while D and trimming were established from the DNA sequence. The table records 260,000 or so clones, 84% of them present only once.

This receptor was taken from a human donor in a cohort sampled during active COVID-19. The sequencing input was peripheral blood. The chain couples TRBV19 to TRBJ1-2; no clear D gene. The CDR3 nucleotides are TGTGCCAGTAGTATTAATCGGGGAAGGAGGAGCTATGGCTACACCTTC. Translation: CASSINRGRRSYGYTF.